The 3 T cell receptor beta chains given below trace back to one sample, sequenced in a study of chemoradiotherapy in HPV16-positive cancers. Clones were read by immunoSEQ multiplex PCR, and TCRdb kept only the in-frame ones, dropping some. The table has 15,000 to 20,000 clones, over 85% seen once. This material consisted of blood, taken from a patient who underwent chemoradiotherapy. The origin of the receptors is a human donor with HPV-associated anogenital cancer.

CDR3 protein: CASSPGLRLYEQYF. CDR3 DNA sequence: TGTGCCAGCAGTCCAGGGCTCAGGCTCTACGAGCAGTACTTC. The chain uses TRBV6-6 and TRBJ2-7; a weak D match, TRBD1 (5 bases). CDR3 length equals 14 residues. Trimming stripped 5 bases from V and 3 bases from J, with 14 bases between. Looked up from germline, CDR1 is MNHNY and CDR2 is SVGAGI (reference sequence).

The genes are TRBV5-1 and TRBJ2-1; D unclear. In germline, CDR1 is SGHRS, CDR2 YFSETQ. The CDR3 totals 13 residues. V was trimmed by 0 bases and J by 3 bases, leaving 4 bases between them. The CDR3 here is CASSLASYNEQFF. In DNA, the CDR3 is TGCGCCAGCAGCTTGGCCAGCTACAATGAGCAGTTCTTC.

The chain combines TRBV19 with TRBJ1-5, with a weak D call TRBD1 (5 bases). Trimming cost V 10 bases and J 4 bases, with 14 bases left between them. Germline V gene sequence: CDR1 LNHDA, CDR2 SQIVND (reference sequence). The CDR3 consists of 13 residues. The CDR3 loop reads CATQAQVNQPQHF. The CDR3 nucleotides read TGTGCCACACAGGCTCAGGTTAATCAGCCCCAGCATTTT.